This T cell receptor beta chain is drawn from a study of spatial heterogeneity in lung cancer. About the research overall: Sequenced were any available follow-up PBMC samples, which had been obtained a median of around two years after resection. In raw reads, more than 9.5 appearances on average were recorded for each unique TCR and UMI combination. General study findings and limits: In blood, ubiquitous expanded tumor TCRs appeared more at resection than follow-up.

This clonotype is labeled as medium-sized (0.01 to 0.1%). Its antigen is as yet unknown. Via MiXCR, TCRdb re-called the 5' RACE reads, giving one row per CDR3 protein. The repertoire has more than 25,000 distinct CDR3 sequences, about 5.2% of them found once; the top ten carry about 24%. In germline, CDR1 is KGHSH, CDR2 LQKENI. Trimming took off 2 bases at V and 2 bases at J, with 12 bases between the two ends. CDR3 length: 16 amino acids. Time point of the sample: blood at routine non-recurrence follow-up after resection. Whole RNA obtained from tumor, nontumor lung or frozen PBMC underwent sequencing without sorting.

Specimen: PBMCs, collected at follow-up. This clonotype originated in a female donor with early-stage non-small cell lung cancer. The chain couples TRBV18 to TRBJ2-2; TRBD1 or TRBD2 may be the D gene (6 bases each). CDR3 DNA: TGTGCCAGCTCACCAAGGCGGGACATAAACACCGGGGAGCTGTTTTTT. Residues: CASSPRRDINTGELFF.